The next 7 T cell receptor beta chains were all read from a single sample in a study of blood T cell repertoires in COVID-19. Some clones are missing from TCRdb's copy, which holds only in-frame ones; the method was immunoSEQ multiplex PCR. The data contain 200,000 to 250,000 clones, about 83% of them singletons. Sequencing was done on a sample of peripheral blood. All receptors derive from a woman older than 75 with COVID-19, enrolled during active disease.

The chain combines TRBV24-1 with TRBJ2-3; D may be TRBD1 (6 bases). The CDR3 sequence is 17 residues long. Trimming shortened V by 2 bases and J by 4 bases, and 18 bases separated the two germline ends. Germline V gene lookup returns CDR1 KGHDR and CDR2 SFDVKD. CDR3 amino acids: CATSDSKDSFIPDTQYF. For the CDR3, the DNA is TGTGCCACCAGTGATTCTAAGGACAGCTTCATACCAGATACGCAGTATTTT.

The rearrangement links TRBV10-3 to TRBJ2-7; 10 nucleotides align to TRBD1. With 6 bases clipped from V and 2 bases from J, the junction kept 4 bases outside the gene matches. CDR3 length: 14 residues. The germline V gene encodes CDR1 ENHRY and CDR2 SYGVKD. The CDR3 reads CAISGQGETYEQYV. As DNA, the CDR3 is TGTGCCATCAGCGGACAGGGGGAGACCTACGAGCAGTACGTC.

V and J are TRBV6-1 and TRBJ1-4; perhaps TRBD1 as D (6 bases). The length of the CDR3 is 17 residues. Trimming pared 1 base from V and 5 bases from J, leaving 17 bases between. Germline values: CDR1 MNHNS, CDR2 SASEGT. This CDR3 reads CASSEDSRTARNEKLFF. CDR3 nucleotide sequence: TGTGCCAGCAGTGAAGACTCCCGGACAGCCAGGAATGAAAAACTGTTTTTT.

The rearrangement links TRBV2 to TRBJ1-5, with D possibly matching TRBD1 (5 bases). The germline CDR1 and CDR2 sequences are SNHLY and FYNNEI. Trimming cost V 8 bases and J 3 bases, with 11 bases left between them. CDR3 length equals 13 residues. In DNA, the CDR3 is TGTGCCAGCGGAAGGGGATTCAATCAGCCCCAGCATTTT. It translates to CASGRGFNQPQHF.

The J gene is TRBJ1-6, the V gene TRBV9; D remains ambiguous. From germline, CDR1 is SGDLS and CDR2 YYNGEE. V was clipped by 3 bases and J by 0 bases, with 10 bases between them. The CDR3 covers 16 residues. Written as DNA, the CDR3 is TGTGCCAGCAGCGCCGGGAGTAGCTCCTATAATTCACCCCTCCACTTT. It yields the protein CASSAGSSSYNSPLHF.

The V gene is TRBV29-1, the J gene TRBJ2-3; 7 nucleotides match TRBD1. V lost 7 bases, J lost 5 bases, and 6 bases stayed unmatched. Germline V gene lookup returns CDR1 SQVTM and CDR2 ANQGSEA. CDR3 size: 12 residues. Here the CDR3 DNA reads TGCAGCGCCGGGACAGCCCAAGATACGCAGTATTTT. The encoded protein is CSAGTAQDTQYF.

The V call is TRBV27, the J call TRBJ2-3; 11 nucleotides line up with TRBD2. V lost 8 bases and J lost 0; bases outside the gene matches: 4. The CDR3 length is 15 residues. From germline, CDR1 is MNHEY and CDR2 SMNVEV (reference sequence). CDR3 DNA: TGTGCCAGCGGACTAGCGGGTGGTAGCACAGATACGCAGTATTTT. Translated: CASGLAGGSTDTQYF.